This T cell receptor beta chain was observed in a study of CD8+CD57+ T cells in acquired aplastic anemia (dated by TCRdb to the late 2010s). General notes on the study: A mean of approximately 3 ug of DNA, ranging from 0.2 to 27.4 ug, was extracted from sorted CD4+ and CD8+ cells. For healthy donor samples, the average read count was about 10 million for CD4+ cells and 11 million to 13 million for CD8+ cells.

The study deep-sequenced TCR repertoires of sorted CD4+ and CD8+ blood T cells from severe aplastic anemia patients and healthy subjects. Ficoll-Paque density gradient centrifugation was used to isolate peripheral blood mononuclear cells. CD4+ and CD8+ T cells were sorted by FACS or magnetic beads before DNA extraction. This clonotype was counted once. This clone's antigen is unknown. Qualities for individual bases were not recorded, and no much larger clone is one base off. One read yields weak evidence. Genomic DNA was used as template for profiling of TCR beta VDJ combinations and CDR3 sequences. An Illumina HiSeq 2000 was used for TCR repertoire sequencing. As for how the authors treated the data: Repertoire assessment relied on Simpson's diversity index, CDR3 size and DJ length profiles, and TRBV/TRBJ rearrangement plots. The most abundant DNA sequence in the deep sequencing data was taken as the immunodominant clone. CDR3 amino acid sequences were checked for sharing between subjects and were compared against published repertoires and the VDJdb database. TCRdb cleaned the public reads at Q25 with fastp, built clones with MiXCR and kept in-frame beta chains. One record per CDR3 amino acid sequence lists the most common genes and DNA. TCRdb's processing, not the study's, gives the V and J calls here. Across this sample there are more than 150,000 distinct CDR3 sequences, with 40% to 55% seen only once. The ten largest clones add up to under 3.5% of the sample.

CDR1 is given as ENHRY and CDR2 as SYGVKD, both from the germline V gene. V lost 3 bases and J lost 1 base; the stretch between them is 6 bases long. From cysteine to phenylalanine, the CDR3 is 13 amino acids long. Only CDR3 DNA is held: 39 bases, read in frame from base 1. What the study reported, not specific to this receptor: No significant difference in CD8+ Simpson's diversity was found between patients and healthy controls (P=0.060). Although roughly 30 CD8+ CDR3 sequences were shared by patients and controls, these sequences appeared highly expressed in patients and within the immunodominant clones of patients.

The sequenced material came from sorted CD4+, CD8+, or CD8+CD57+ T cells (not recorded which) from PBMCs. The rearranged segments are TRBV10-3 and TRBJ2-5, with TRBD2 as a weak D call on 5 bases. This TCR came from a human donor in good health. The CDR3 corresponds to CAISDGVQETQYF. The nucleotide sequence reads as follows: TGTGCCATCAGTGACGGGGTCCAAGAGACCCAGTACTTC.